The 21 T cell receptor beta chains reported below all come from one sample, sequenced in a study of spatial heterogeneity in lung cancer. Time point given: sample taken at primary tumor resection. These receptors have no known antigen. One entry per CDR3 protein, called by TCRdb with MiXCR from the 5' RACE reads. The sample consists of about 3,000 distinct CDR3 sequences, more than 20% of them appearing once. Overall study results and limits: Mutation tallies in tumors tracked expanded intratumoral alpha and beta TCR counts.

Here the sequenced sample was lung tumor tissue, taken at surgery. The receptors here all came from a female donor with early-stage non-small cell lung cancer.

As for this clonotype: Germline is not matched at one junction end, which may reflect a read error. The V gene is TRBV28, the J gene TRBJ2-5, with D possibly matching TRBD2 (7 bases). The CDR3 runs to 19 residues. Germline values: CDR1 MDHEN, CDR2 SYDVKM. CDR3 residues: CANSLRTRGAHVPQETQYF. CDR3 nucleotide sequence: TGTGCCAACAGTTTACGCACCCGGGGGGCCCATGTACCCCAAGAGACCCAGTACTTC.

This clonotype qualifies as medium-sized. The chain uses TRBV6-2 or TRBV6-3 and TRBJ2-6, with no clear D. The V and J ends lost 6 bases and 0 bases respectively, with 9 bases between them. CDR3 size: 15 residues. Germline loops: CDR1 MNHEY, CDR2 SVGEGT. The CDR3 DNA reads as TGTGCCAGCAGCCCCCTAGGCTCTGGGGCCAACGTCCTGACTTTC. Amino acid sequence: CASSPLGSGANVLTF.

This clonotype is large by share. The rearrangement uses TRBV19 and TRBJ1-5, with no clear D. The CDR3 covers 13 residues. V gave up 9 bases and J gave up 0 bases, with 9 bases separating them. Germline V gene sequence: CDR1 LNHDA, CDR2 SQIVND (reference sequence). CDR3 region: CASEIGSNQPQHF. The CDR3 region has the DNA TGTGCCAGCGAGATTGGTAGCAATCAGCCCCAGCATTTT.

This clonotype appeared a few times. The chain employs TRBV11-2 and TRBJ2-1; D remains ambiguous. Trimming left V 6 bases short and J 10 bases short, with 10 bases between. Germline CDR1 reads SGHAT; CDR2 reads FQNNGV. The CDR3 loop spans 11 amino acids. As DNA, the CDR3 is TGTGCCAGCAGTCACACCTGGGAGCAGTTCTTC. It encodes CASSHTWEQFF.

The chain has TRBV20-1 and TRBJ2-2; TRBD1 aligns across 12 bases. The V segment lost 5 bases and the J segment 5 bases; nucleotides outside the gene matches: 3. The CDR3 is 14 amino acids. Germline values: CDR1 DFQATT, CDR2 SNEGSKA (reference sequence). The CDR3 DNA sequence: TGCAGTGCTCGGGACAGGGGGCAGACCGGGGAGCTGTTTTTT. Amino acids: CSARDRGQTGELFF.

This clonotype has more than one count but fewer than ten. The DNA for the CDR3 is TGTGCCAGCAGTGAGCCCCCGACCACTGAAGCTTTCTTT. Residues: CASSEPPTTEAFF. The rearrangement uses TRBV6-1 and TRBJ1-1; D gene ambiguous. Trimming took off 3 bases at V and 4 bases at J, with 9 bases between the two ends. This CDR3 is built from 13 residues. Germline V gives CDR1 MNHNS, CDR2 SASEGT.

By frequency in the sample, this clonotype is medium-sized (0.01 to 0.1%). The rearrangement uses TRBV11-3 and TRBJ2-2; D perhaps matches TRBD2 (5 bases). Trimming cost V 2 bases and J 3 bases, with 10 bases left between them. The CDR3 sequence is 15 residues long. The germline CDR1 and CDR2 sequences are SGHNT and YENEEA. CDR3 amino acids: CASSLSGGDTGELFF. For the CDR3, the DNA is TGTGCCAGCAGCTTAAGCGGTGGGGACACCGGGGAGCTGTTTTTT.

Relative to its sample, this clonotype is large. The chain joins TRBV28 to TRBJ1-4; maybe TRBD1 (6 bases). With 3 bases removed from V and 8 bases from J, the gap between germline ends came to 10 bases. CDR1 is MDHEN, CDR2 SYDVKM, per germline. The CDR3 runs 13 residues. CDR3 DNA sequence: TGTGCCAGCAGTTTTTCACAGGGAGAAAAACTGTTTTTT. As protein: CASSFSQGEKLFF. The variable domain in full, with the rest retrieved from reference TRBV28 and TRBJ1-4, is DVKVTQSSRYLVKRTGEKVFLECVQDMDHENMFWYRQDPGLGLRLIYFSYDVKMKEKGDIPEGYSVSREKKERFSLILESASTNQTSMYLCASSFSQGEKLFFGSGTQLSVL.

This clonotype counts as medium-sized (0.01 to 0.1%). The chain employs TRBV7-2 and TRBJ2-5; perhaps TRBD1 as D (5 bases). The CDR3 is 16 amino acids. Trimming pared 3 bases from V and 1 base from J, leaving 15 bases between. CDR1 and CDR2 from the germline V gene are SGHTA and FQGNSA. The CDR3 bases are TGTGCCAGCAGCTTCCCGCCTCAGGGTATCCAAGAGACCCAGTACTTC. This translates into CASSFPPQGIQETQYF. Full variable domain (outside the CDR3, taken from reference TRBV7-2 and TRBJ2-5): GAGVSQSPSNKVTEKGKDVELRCDPISGHTALYWYRQSLGQGLEFLIYFQGNSAPDKSGLPSDRFSAERTGGSVSTLTIQRTQQEDSAVYLCASSFPPQGIQETQYFGPGTRLLVL.

The chain recombines TRBV11-2 with TRBJ2-1; 8 nucleotides match TRBD2. The germline V gene has CDR1 SGHAT and CDR2 FQNNGV. With V trimmed by 2 bases and J by 6 bases, 3 bases remained unmatched. This CDR3 is built from 14 residues. In DNA, the CDR3 is TGTGCCAGCAGCTTATTTACTAGCGGCAATGAGCAGTTCTTC. This translates into CASSLFTSGNEQFF.

This clonotype is labeled as large. The chain couples TRBV5-1 to TRBJ1-2, with a possible D match to TRBD1 (5 bases). V was pared by 3 bases and J by 3 bases, with 12 bases between. The germline V gene encodes CDR1 SGHRS and CDR2 YFSETQ. The CDR3 covers 14 residues. The CDR3 here is CASSWGTSDYGYTF. CDR3 DNA sequence: TGCGCCAGCAGCTGGGGCACCTCCGACTATGGCTACACCTTC.

The table lists this clonotype with a count of one. The rearrangement joins TRBV28 to TRBJ2-7; D possibly uses TRBD1 or TRBD2 (5 bases each). Trimming pared 3 bases from V and 0 bases from J, leaving 9 bases between. The CDR3 runs to 14 residues. Germline V gene sequence: CDR1 MDHEN, CDR2 SYDVKM. The CDR3 nucleotides read TGTGCCAGCAGTTTTCCAGGGAGCTCCTACGAGCAGTACTTC. Its protein product is CASSFPGSSYEQYF.

By proportion, this clonotype is large. For the CDR3, the DNA is TGTGCCAGCAGCTTAATGACTAGCGGGAGCTCCTACAATGAGCAGTTCTTC. It is translated as CASSLMTSGSSYNEQFF. The genes are TRBV7-6 and TRBJ2-1; 12 nucleotides align to TRBD2. CDR1 is SGHVS, CDR2 FNYEAQ, per germline. V dropped 2 bases and J dropped 0; count of bases not matched to a gene: 2. The CDR3 has 17 amino acids.

This clonotype was counted only a few times. This chain uses TRBV29-1 with TRBJ1-2; D is undetermined. V lost 3 bases and J 4 bases, leaving 9 bases between the germline ends. The CDR3 length is 12 residues. Germline CDR1 and CDR2: SQVTM and ANQGSEA. CDR3 in DNA: TGCAGCGTTGATAAGGAAGCCTATGGCTACACCTTC. This gives the protein CSVDKEAYGYTF.

This clonotype was recorded a few times. The rearrangement links TRBV12-3 or TRBV12-4 to TRBJ2-1; D remains ambiguous. Trimming left V 6 bases short and J 4 bases short, with 16 bases between. This CDR3 contains 15 residues. CDR3 loop: CASRSRLRSYNEQFF. DNA for the CDR3: TGTGCCAGCAGGTCAAGGTTAAGGAGTTACAATGAGCAGTTCTTC.

This clonotype was seen a single time. This may be a read error: a much more frequent sequence differs by one nucleotide. The gene calls are TRBV7-2 and TRBJ2-7; the match to TRBD2 covers 7 bases. Trimming cost V 5 bases and J 5 bases; bases outside gene matches: 9. Germline V gives CDR1 SGHTA, CDR2 FQGNSA. The CDR3 consists of 14 residues. CDR3 in amino acids: CASSPGRELDEQYF. The CDR3 DNA reads TGTGCCAGCAGCCCCGGGCGGGAGCTCGACGAGCAGTACTTC. Supplemented by reference TRBV7-2 and TRBJ2-7, the full variable domain reads GAGVSQSPSNKVTEKGKDVELRCDPISGHTALYWYRQSLGQGLEFLIYFQGNSAPDKSGLPSDRFSAERTGGSVSTLTIQRTQQEDSAVYLCASSPGRELDEQYFGPGTRLTVT.

CDR3 sequence reads: CASIAGLAGAYEQYF. CDR3 DNA: TGTGCCAGCATCGCCGGACTAGCGGGAGCTTACGAGCAGTACTTC. This chain links TRBV6-2 or TRBV6-3 with TRBJ2-7, with 13 bases identical to TRBD2. The CDR3 is 15 residues long. After removal of 7 bases from V and 4 bases from J, the junction contained 7 bases not matched to a gene. The germline V gene has CDR1 MNHEY and CDR2 SVGEGT.

This chain connects TRBV2 to TRBJ2-6; D may be TRBD1 (6 bases). The CDR3 sequence is 14 residues long. The V end was cut by 4 bases, the J end by 8 bases, with 12 bases between. From germline, CDR1 is SNHLY and CDR2 FYNNEI. CDR3 region: CASSGQGYTNVLTF. DNA of the CDR3: TGTGCCAGCAGTGGTCAGGGGTACACCAACGTCCTGACTTTC. The variable domain in full, with the rest retrieved from reference TRBV2 and TRBJ2-6, is EPEVTQTPSHQVTQMGQEVILRCVPISNHLYFYWYRQILGQKVEFLVSFYNNEISEKSEIFDDQFSVERPDGSNFTLKIRSTKLEDSAMYFCASSGQGYTNVLTFGAGSRLTVL.

The chain employs TRBV3-1 and TRBJ2-2; D gene unclear. V was clipped by 3 bases and J by 5 bases, with 10 bases between them. The CDR3 runs 14 residues. Germline V gives CDR1 LGHDT, CDR2 YNNKEL (reference sequence). The CDR3 region has the DNA TGTGCCAGCAGCCAGGAACCGCGGACCGGGGAGCTGTTTTTT. It specifies CASSQEPRTGELFF.

This clonotype counts as medium-sized. This chain uses TRBV5-1 with TRBJ2-5; D unclear. The CDR3 consists of 13 residues. The V end was cut by 3 bases, the J end by 5 bases, with 11 bases between. Germline loops: CDR1 SGHRS, CDR2 YFSETQ. The DNA of the CDR3 is TGCGCCAGCAGCTGGCGAGGTGACGAGACCCAGTACTTC. Amino acids: CASSWRGDETQYF.

This clonotype is categorized as medium-sized. The chain recombines TRBV20-1 with TRBJ1-1, with D possibly matching TRBD1 (5 bases). Deletions cut 5 bases from V and 4 bases from J, with 11 bases between. The CDR3 sequence is 12 residues long. Germline CDR1 and CDR2: DFQATT and SNEGSKA (reference sequence). The CDR3 bases are TGCAGTGCTGGGGGAGTAGGCACTGAAGCTTTCTTT. This encodes CSAGGVGTEAFF.